The 28 T cell receptor beta chains listed next were all sequenced from one sample in a study of CD8 T cells in Susac syndrome. Random hexamers were used to reverse transcribe about 0.5 to 1 ug of RNA. One entry per CDR3 protein, called by TCRdb with MiXCR from the immunoSEQ multiplex PCR reads. The sample has under 200,000 distinct CDR3 sequences; around nine tenths are singletons. Sequencing was performed on CD4+ T cells from PBMCs. The receptor source for this set is a human donor with Susac syndrome.

The rearrangement uses TRBV11-2 and TRBJ1-5, with 8 positions matching TRBD1. J lost 8 bases, V lost 1 base, and 4 bases had no gene match. This CDR3 contains 14 residues. Germline lookup yields CDR1 SGHAT and CDR2 FQNNGV. The CDR3 coding sequence is TGTGCCAGCAGCTTAGGACAGGGGCAAGAGCCCCAGCATTTT. Encoded protein: CASSLGQGQEPQHF.

V usage is TRBV19 and J usage is TRBJ2-7; 9 bases map to TRBD2. The CDR3 is 16 amino acids. Germline V lookup: CDR1 LNHDA, CDR2 SQIVND (reference sequence). With 0 bases clipped from V and 4 bases from J, the junction kept 7 bases outside the gene matches. The CDR3 loop reads CASSIDPSLAGYEQYF. In DNA form, the CDR3 reads TGTGCCAGTAGTATAGATCCCTCACTAGCGGGTTACGAGCAGTACTTC.

The rearrangement joins TRBV12-3 or TRBV12-4 to TRBJ1-2; D call uncertain. V lost 6 bases, J lost 5 bases, and 10 bases lay in between. The CDR3 has 12 residues. CDR3 nucleotides: TGTGCCAGCAGAGTACCCCCGTATGGCTACACCTTC. Protein product: CASRVPPYGYTF.

A note on this clonotype: At one boundary the junction diverges from the germline segment, which might be a read error. This rearrangement joins TRBV27 to TRBJ2-2; TRBD1 aligns across 9 bases. CDR1 is MNHEY and CDR2 is SMNVEV in the germline V gene (reference sequence). This CDR3 spans 16 amino acids. The CDR3 coding sequence is TGTGCCAGCAGATCCGGGACAGGGTTGTACACCGGGGAGCTGTGTTTT. Residues: CASRSGTGLYTGELCF.

The CDR3 reads CASSFYLGTQYF. The DNA for the CDR3 is TGTGCCAGCAGCTTTTATCTTGGGACCCAGTACTTC. The genes are TRBV5-6 and TRBJ2-5, with no clear D. Between the trimmed V and J ends, which lost 2 bases and 7 bases, there was a span of 9 bases. Germline CDR1 SGHDT, CDR2 YYEEEE. This CDR3 is built from 12 residues.

V gene TRBV19 combines with J gene TRBJ1-4; D is undetermined. There are 13 residues in the CDR3. V lost 7 bases and J lost 0, with 6 bases in between. CDR1 and CDR2 from the germline V gene are LNHDA and SQIVND (reference sequence). CDR3 amino acids: CASTPATNEKLFF. Written as DNA, the CDR3 is TGTGCCAGTACGCCCGCAACTAATGAAAAACTGTTTTTT.

The V call is TRBV20-1, the J call TRBJ2-3; TRBD2 agrees at 7 bases. V shed 4 bases and J 4 bases; nucleotides not matched to a gene: 14. CDR3 size: 16 residues. Per germline, CDR1 DFQATT and CDR2 SNEGSKA (reference sequence). The CDR3: CSAKPGLQLPPDTQYF. CDR3 DNA: TGCAGTGCTAAGCCGGGACTACAACTCCCCCCAGATACGCAGTATTTT.

V and J are TRBV18 and TRBJ2-1; the match to TRBD2 covers 16 bases. The CDR3 contains 16 residues. Losses at the gene ends were 5 bases for V and 7 bases for J; bases not matched to a gene: 5. Germline CDR1 is KGHSH and CDR2 is LQKENI. CDR3 nucleotides: TGTGCCAGCTCAACGGGACTAGCGGGAGGGGAGAATGAGCAGTTCTTC. It encodes CASSTGLAGGENEQFF.

This clonotype was seen once. The genes are TRBV10-1 and TRBJ1-1; TRBD1 agrees at 8 bases. The CDR3 has 15 amino acids. Germline CDR1 reads WNHNN; CDR2 reads SYGVQD (reference sequence). Trimming took 4 bases from V and 1 from J; bases not matched to a gene: 5. CDR3 sequence reads: CASSAGQGTNTEAFF. CDR3 in DNA: TGCGCCAGCAGTGCTGGACAGGGTACGAACACTGAAGCTTTCTTT.

This rearrangement joins TRBV3-1 to TRBJ2-1, with TRBD1 matching over 10 bases. V shed 4 bases, J shed 6 bases, and the junction held 9 bases outside the gene matches. The CDR3 is made up of 16 amino acids. Germline assignment: CDR1 LGHDT and CDR2 YNNKEL (reference sequence). DNA of the CDR3: TGTGCCAGCAGCCGGTCGACAGGGGGCTTGATCAATGAGCAGTTCTTC. Translating gives CASSRSTGGLINEQFF.

Worth noting for this clonotype: At one end the junction does not follow the germline gene, possibly because of a read error. J is TRBJ2-1 and V is TRBV5-1; 9 bases are shared with TRBD1. Germline CDR1 is SGHRS and CDR2 is YFSETQ. This CDR3 comprises 16 residues. The CDR3 nucleotides are TGCGCCAGCACGTTATCCGGGACAGGGTCCTTCAATGAGCAGTTCTTC. Protein sequence: CASTLSGTGSFNEQFF.

V is TRBV7-2 and J is TRBJ1-2; no firm D call. The V gene's germline CDR1 is SGHTA and CDR2 FQGNSA. Trimming left V 1 base short and J 5 bases short, with 11 bases between. The CDR3 spans 14 residues. The CDR3 is CASSLVVSSYGYTF. In nucleotides, the CDR3 is TGTGCCAGCAGCTTAGTTGTCTCGTCGTATGGCTACACCTTC.

This clonotype was seen only once. The J gene is TRBJ2-7, the V gene TRBV19, with TRBD1 matching 10 bases. This CDR3 comprises 12 residues. Germline loops: CDR1 LNHDA, CDR2 SQIVND (reference sequence). After removal of 10 bases from V and 3 bases from J, the junction contained 3 bases not matched to a gene. This CDR3 reads CATGTGDYEQYF. The CDR3 nucleotides are TGTGCCACCGGGACAGGGGACTACGAGCAGTACTTC.

CDR3 loop: CASSSILGTSGAFSYEQYF. As DNA, the CDR3 is TGTGCCAGTAGTTCCATCTTAGGGACTAGCGGGGCTTTCTCCTACGAGCAGTACTTC. This chain joins TRBV19 and TRBJ2-7, with 13 bases matching TRBD2. Per the germline V gene, CDR1 is LNHDA and CDR2 is SQIVND (reference sequence). The CDR3 has 19 amino acids. V was clipped by 5 bases and J by 0 bases; unmatched bases: 13.

V usage is TRBV3-1 and J usage is TRBJ1-6; maybe TRBD1 (5 bases). The V end was cut by 1 base, the J end by 19 bases, with 17 bases between. The CDR3 is 13 amino acids. CDR1 is LGHDT and CDR2 is YNNKEL in the germline V gene (reference sequence). The CDR3 protein is CASSQVRGGSAHF. CDR3 nucleotides: TGTGCCAGCAGCCAAGTCCGGGGCGGATCAGCTCACTTT.

This clonotype turned up a few times. This chain uses TRBV5-1 with TRBJ2-3; TRBD2 might be the D (6 bases). Trimming removed 0 bases from V and 2 bases from J, with 10 bases in between. Per the germline V gene, CDR1 is SGHRS and CDR2 is YFSETQ. The CDR3 consists of 15 residues. The CDR3 DNA sequence: TGCGCCAGCAGCTTGGAAGGGCGGGACACAGATACGCAGTATTTT. Protein: CASSLEGRDTDTQYF.

The chain combines TRBV2 with TRBJ2-1, with 7 bases lining up with TRBD2. J lost 14 bases, V lost 0 bases, and 4 bases had no gene match. The CDR3 runs 12 residues. Germline loops: CDR1 SNHLY, CDR2 FYNNEI. The CDR3 region has the DNA TGTGCCAGCAGTGAAGCCGGGAGGCCTAAGTTCTTC. Its translation: CASSEAGRPKFF. Supplemented by reference TRBV2 and TRBJ2-1, the full variable domain reads EPEVTQTPSHQVTQMGQEVILRCVPISNHLYFYWYRQILGQKVEFLVSFYNNEISEKSEIFDDQFSVERPDGSNFTLKIRSTKLEDSAMYFCASSEAGRPKFFGPGTRLTVL.

This chain uses TRBV5-6 with TRBJ1-1, with 7 nucleotides matching TRBD1. V lost 3 bases, J lost 8 bases, and 4 bases stayed unmatched. There are 12 residues in the CDR3. Germline CDR1 SGHDT, CDR2 YYEEEE. CDR3 residues: CASSWGDREAFF. CDR3 nucleotide sequence: TGTGCCAGCAGCTGGGGGGACAGAGAAGCTTTCTTT. Together with reference TRBV5-6 and TRBJ1-1, the CDR3 gives the full variable domain: DAGVTQSPTHLIKTRGQQVTLRCSPKSGHDTVSWYQQALGQGPQFIFQYYEEEERQRGNFPDRFSGHQFPNYSSELNVNALLLGDSALYLCASSWGDREAFFGQGTRLTVV.

The chain recombines TRBV27 with TRBJ2-1; possibly TRBD1 for D (6 bases). CDR3 length: 16 residues. Germline CDR1 reads MNHEY; CDR2 reads SMNVEV (reference sequence). V was clipped by 4 bases and J by 9 bases, with 22 bases between them. The CDR3 DNA sequence: TGTGCCAGCAGTTCCACTTCTGTCACAGGGCGCGCTGAGCAGTTCTTC. This encodes CASSSTSVTGRAEQFF.

The chain links TRBV29-1 to TRBJ2-3, with a weak D call TRBD2 (6 bases). Germline V gene lookup returns CDR1 SQVTM and CDR2 ANQGSEA. Trimming stripped 6 bases from V and 6 bases from J, with 19 bases between. The CDR3 consists of 14 residues. For the CDR3, the DNA is TGCAGCGTGGAGTATATGACTAGTTCCGATACGCAGTATTTT. Its translation is CSVEYMTSSDTQYF.

In this sample, this clonotype turned up once. The genes are TRBV2 and TRBJ1-6, with D possibly TRBD1 on 5 matching bases. V was pared by 6 bases and J by 6 bases, with 9 bases between. This CDR3 has 13 residues. The germline V gene has CDR1 SNHLY and CDR2 FYNNEI. The CDR3 loop reads CASRQGFNSPLHF. In DNA, the CDR3 is TGTGCCAGCAGGCAGGGATTTAATTCACCCCTCCACTTT. Variable domain in full (rest from reference TRBV2 and TRBJ1-6): EPEVTQTPSHQVTQMGQEVILRCVPISNHLYFYWYRQILGQKVEFLVSFYNNEISEKSEIFDDQFSVERPDGSNFTLKIRSTKLEDSAMYFCASRQGFNSPLHFGNGTRLTVT.

The chain is built from TRBV5-1 and TRBJ1-5, with D perhaps TRBD1 (5 bases). The CDR3 extends over 14 amino acids. The V end was cut by 4 bases, the J end by 6 bases, with 14 bases between. Germline loops: CDR1 SGHRS, CDR2 YFSETQ. In DNA form, the CDR3 reads TGCGCCAGCAGCGGGACCAATTGGGGTCAGCCCCAGCATTTT. The encoded protein is CASSGTNWGQPQHF.

The CDR3 DNA is TGTGCCAGCAGCCTTCTGGCAGCAGCAAACACTGAAGCTTTCTTT. It translates to CASSLLAAANTEAFF. J is TRBJ1-1 and V is TRBV3-1; D not certain. The CDR3 loop spans 15 amino acids. Germline V gene data show CDR1 as LGHDT and CDR2 as YNNKEL (reference sequence). Trimming took 4 bases from V and 2 from J, leaving 14 bases between them.

This clonotype was recorded once. In DNA form, the CDR3 reads TGCGCCAGCAGCTTGGCCACGGGGGTCTACAATGAGCAGTTCTTC. Protein product: CASSLATGVYNEQFF. The chain is built from TRBV5-1 and TRBJ2-1, with D possibly matching TRBD2 (6 bases). The CDR3 covers 15 residues. The germline V gene encodes CDR1 SGHRS and CDR2 YFSETQ. V was trimmed by 0 bases and J by 3 bases, leaving 10 bases between them.

The V gene is TRBV5-4, the J gene TRBJ2-7; D is uncertain. CDR1 and CDR2 (germline): SGHNT, YYREEE (reference sequence). With 0 bases removed from V and 7 bases from J, the gap between germline ends came to 14 bases. The CDR3 length is 14 residues. The CDR3 spells CASSLEGVIREQYF. In DNA form, the CDR3 reads TGTGCCAGCAGCTTGGAAGGAGTCATTAGGGAGCAGTACTTC.

This clonotype was counted once. The rearrangement joins TRBV4-1 to TRBJ2-2, with D tentatively TRBD1 or TRBD2 (5 bases each). Germline lookup yields CDR1 MGHRA and CDR2 YSYEKL. V shed 5 bases and J shed 6 bases, with 16 bases lying between them. The CDR3 has 15 amino acids. CDR3 residues: CASSAGTAGSGELFF. The CDR3 nucleotides read TGCGCCAGCAGCGCCGGGACGGCTGGTTCCGGGGAGCTGTTTTTT.

This clonotype has just one count. The chain carries TRBV25-1 and TRBJ2-3; the match to TRBD2 covers 8 bases. J gave up 2 bases and V 8 bases, and 12 bases lay outside the gene matches. Germline V gives CDR1 MGHDK, CDR2 SYGVNS. The CDR3 totals 16 residues. The CDR3 DNA follows: TGTGCCAGCGCTCAGGGGCGGGGGGATCTCACAGATACGCAGTATTTT. It translates to CASAQGRGDLTDTQYF.

The J gene is TRBJ2-7, the V gene TRBV20-1; D unclear. Trimming shortened V by 2 bases and J by 2 bases, and 16 bases separated the two germline ends. Germline values: CDR1 DFQATT, CDR2 SNEGSKA (reference sequence). The CDR3 is 15 residues long. CDR3 residues: CSARIWQPLAYEQYF. The CDR3 DNA reads as TGCAGTGCTAGAATATGGCAGCCGCTAGCCTACGAGCAGTACTTC.